Listed here is a single T cell receptor beta chain. This sample stems from a study of blood T cell repertoires in COVID-19. Clones were sequenced by immunoSEQ multiplex PCR, and TCRdb holds only the in-frame ones, with some missing. The data contain 89,000 or so clones, more than 90% of them singletons. Germline CDR1 and CDR2: SGHRS and YFSETQ. This CDR3 contains 15 residues. Between the trimmed V and J ends, which lost 5 bases and 2 bases, there was a span of 16 bases. This chain uses TRBV5-1 with TRBJ1-2; TRBD1 might be the D (5 bases). This TCR was recovered from a human donor with active COVID-19. The donor label of this sample is uncertain. Sequencing was carried out using peripheral blood. The CDR3 here is CASRSSGGGNYGYTF. CDR3 sequence (DNA): TGCGCCAGCAGGTCTTCCGGTGGGGGGAACTATGGCTACACCTTC.